This entry lists 28 T cell receptor beta chains sequenced from one sample in a study of prognosis after radiotherapy for stage I lung cancer. Using two-round multiplex PCR, the authors amplified TCR beta CDR3 from genomic DNA. Individual primers that were specific to each TRBV and TRBJ gene served in first-round PCR. TCRdb re-called the multiplex PCR reads with MiXCR, one entry per CDR3 protein. The repertoire has about 30,000 distinct CDR3 sequences, around 30% of them found once; the top ten carry 9% to 14%. The material sequenced was PBMCs, taken before or after stereotactic body radiation therapy (not recorded which). Receptors were obtained from a donor of 50 years or more with non-small cell lung cancer.

This clonotype appeared many times. The chain carries TRBV10-3 and TRBJ1-3; unclear D gene. Deletions cut 7 bases from V and 0 bases from J, with 10 bases between. In germline, CDR1 is ENHRY, CDR2 SYGVKD. CDR3 size: 14 residues. CDR3 nucleotides: TGTGCCATCACCGAGGGAATCTCTGGAAACACCATATATTTT. It yields the protein CAITEGISGNTIYF.

To note about this clonotype: This probably arose from a read error, given a far larger clone one base away. The chain employs TRBV6-2 or TRBV6-3 and TRBJ2-1; a weak D match, TRBD1 (5 bases). Trimming left V 4 bases short and J 7 bases short, with 11 bases between. This CDR3 has 13 amino acids. Germline lookup yields CDR1 MNHEY and CDR2 SVGEGT. CDR3 in amino acids: CASSFAKGNEQFF. In nucleotides, the CDR3 is TGTGCCAGCAGTTTTGCTAAGGGGAATGAGCAGTTCTTC.

This clonotype appeared many times. V is TRBV2 and J is TRBJ1-2, with D uncertain. Germline lookup yields CDR1 SNHLY and CDR2 FYNNEI. The V and J ends lost 8 bases and 2 bases respectively, with 9 bases between them. CDR3 length equals 12 residues. The CDR3 region is CASETQNYGYTF. DNA for the CDR3: TGTGCCAGCGAGACACAAAACTATGGCTACACCTTC.

This clonotype was seen repeatedly, ten times or more. J is TRBJ2-2 and V is TRBV5-6; D perhaps matches TRBD1 (6 bases). Germline CDR1 reads SGHDT; CDR2 reads YYEEEE. The CDR3 runs to 14 residues. V was shortened by 5 bases and J by 5 bases, with 13 bases between the two germline ends. In DNA, the CDR3 is TGTGCCAGCAGACATACAGGGAGAACCGGGGAGCTGTTTTTT. Translating it yields CASRHTGRTGELFF.

This clonotype has a count of ten or more. The J gene is TRBJ1-5, the V gene TRBV2; 8 nucleotides match TRBD1. This CDR3 has 14 residues. Unmatched junction bases numbered 8, after V lost 6 bases and J lost 7 bases. Germline V gene lookup returns CDR1 SNHLY and CDR2 FYNNEI. The CDR3 DNA is TGTGCCAGCAGCCCGGACAGGGCCGGGCAGCCCCAGCATTTT. Translating it yields CASSPDRAGQPQHF.

This chain joins TRBV6-1 and TRBJ1-6; D gene unclear. The CDR3 spans 15 residues. V lost 5 bases, J lost 8 bases, and 16 bases lay in between. CDR1 and CDR2 from the germline V gene are MNHNS and SASEGT. CDR3 loop: CASSPRHGRDSPLHF. The CDR3 coding sequence is TGTGCCAGCAGTCCTCGACATGGGCGGGATTCACCCCTCCACTTT.

As to this clonotype: Possible read error: a much larger clone is one base away. This chain uses TRBV14 with TRBJ1-2; maybe TRBD1 (6 bases). The CDR3 is 12 residues long. Germline loops: CDR1 SGHDN, CDR2 FVKESK. V was clipped by 3 bases and J by 9 bases, with 11 bases between them. Here the CDR3 DNA reads TGTGCCAGCAGCCACCCCACAGGGTGCTACACCTTC. Protein sequence: CASSHPTGCYTF.

The table lists this clonotype with a few counts. CDR3 nucleotides: TGCGCCAGCAGCCAAGTGCTCCCGGGCCCGACTTTAGCCAAAAACATTCAGTACTTC. Amino acids: CASSQVLPGPTLAKNIQYF. This chain uses TRBV4-1 with TRBJ2-4; D gene unclear. With 1 base removed from V and 0 bases from J, the gap between germline ends came to 19 bases. This CDR3 region has 19 residues. CDR1 and CDR2 (germline): MGHRA, YSYEKL.

As to this clonotype: The likely explanation is a read error, given a far larger clone one base away. The V and J genes are TRBV6-2 or TRBV6-3 and TRBJ1-1; no firm D call. Germline lookup yields CDR1 MNHEY and CDR2 SVGEGT. Deletions cut 5 bases from V and 7 bases from J, with 14 bases between. The CDR3 has 13 residues. The CDR3 reads CASSRGMVIEAFF. The CDR3 DNA reads TGTGCCAGCAGTAGAGGGATGGTTATTGAAGCTTTCTTT.

This rearrangement joins TRBV5-1 to TRBJ2-7, with a possible D match to TRBD1 (5 bases). V dropped 4 bases and J dropped 0 bases, with 14 bases sitting between them. CDR1 and CDR2 (germline): SGHRS, YFSETQ. This CDR3 comprises 15 residues. CDR3 region: CASSDRSGISYEQYF. The CDR3 DNA reads as TGCGCCAGCAGCGACCGATCAGGGATCTCCTACGAGCAGTACTTC.

In this sample, this clonotype turned up many times. V and J are TRBV2 and TRBJ2-2, with TRBD2 as a possible D gene (6 bases). The CDR3 has 13 amino acids. Germline CDR1 and CDR2: SNHLY and FYNNEI. Between the trimmed V and J ends, which lost 8 bases and 6 bases, there was a span of 13 bases. The CDR3 reads CASRGMVPGELFF. The CDR3 DNA follows: TGTGCCAGCCGGGGGATGGTTCCCGGGGAGCTGTTTTTT.

With regard to this clonotype: The junction departs from the called germline gene at one end, perhaps through a read error. This chain uses TRBV2 with TRBJ2-3, with D uncertain. The V gene's germline CDR1 is SNHLY and CDR2 FYNNEI. This CDR3 is built from 10 residues. Here the CDR3 reads CATRLDMQYF. CDR3 sequence (DNA): TGTGCCACTCGGTTGGATATGCAGTATTTT.

This clonotype was detected ten times or more. The V call is TRBV27, the J call TRBJ1-1, with D unresolved. The ends were cut back, 6 bases at V and 1 base at J, with 9 bases in the middle. The CDR3 runs to 13 residues. Germline CDR1 MNHEY, CDR2 SMNVEV (reference sequence). Written as DNA, the CDR3 is TGTGCCAGCAGAGGAAGGCGGAACACTGAAGCTTTCTTT. Its protein product is CASRGRRNTEAFF.

This clonotype was counted a single time. The chain combines TRBV19 with TRBJ2-3; a weak D match, TRBD2 (5 bases). CDR3 length: 16 amino acids. The ends were cut back, 5 bases at V and 4 bases at J, with 19 bases in the middle. Germline CDR1 reads LNHDA; CDR2 reads SQIVND (reference sequence). The CDR3 sequence is CASSGRGLRHPDTQYF. The CDR3 region has the DNA TGTGCCAGTAGTGGTCGCGGGCTCCGTCACCCAGATACGCAGTATTTT.

On this clonotype itself: This could be a read error, since a much larger clone is one nucleotide away. V gene TRBV5-1 combines with J gene TRBJ2-2; D is uncertain. V was shortened by 7 bases and J by 7 bases, with 8 bases between the two germline ends. CDR3 length equals 11 residues. Germline CDR1 SGHRS, CDR2 YFSETQ. CDR3 DNA sequence: TGCGCCAGCCGGTGGAGCGGGGAGCTGTTTTTT. This encodes CASRWSGELFF.

Comment on this clonotype: With a much larger clone just one base away, this may be a read error. The chain links TRBV9 to TRBJ1-2; D not resolved. Germline V CDR1 and CDR2: SGDLS, YYNGEE. The CDR3 contains 15 residues. The CDR3 sequence: CASSPRTVLLRGNTF. CDR3 DNA sequence: TGTGCCAGCAGCCCCCGGACGGTCTTGCTACGTGGCAACACCTTC.

This clonotype was recorded at least ten times. The chain links TRBV4-1 to TRBJ2-1, with TRBD2 matching over 12 bases. Germline V gene lookup returns CDR1 MGHRA and CDR2 YSYEKL. The CDR3 contains 16 residues. V lost 4 bases and J lost 5; bases outside the gene matches: 6. DNA for the CDR3: TGCGCCAGCAGCCCACCTAGCGGGAGGGCCAACAATGAGCAGTTCTTC. This encodes CASSPPSGRANNEQFF.

In this sample, this clonotype turned up many times. The chain uses TRBV3-1 and TRBJ2-5; D gene unclear. The CDR3 is made up of 13 amino acids. The germline CDR1 and CDR2 sequences are LGHDT and YNNKEL (reference sequence). V lost 1 base, J lost 1 base, and 4 bases lay in between. CDR3 DNA sequence: TGTGCCAGCAGCCAAGTGCCCCAAGAGACCCAGTACTTC. Its protein is CASSQVPQETQYF.

This clonotype was detected ten times or more. The chain is built from TRBV5-1 and TRBJ2-2, with unresolved D. Germline CDR1 is SGHRS and CDR2 is YFSETQ. V lost 2 bases and J lost 1, with 9 bases in between. The CDR3 totals 15 residues. CDR3: CASSLGSGNTGELFF. The CDR3 coding sequence is TGCGCCAGCAGCTTAGGTTCAGGGAACACCGGGGAGCTGTTTTTT.

With respect to this clonotype: A much larger clone lies a single base off, so this may be a read error. The rearrangement links TRBV4-1 to TRBJ1-1; TRBD1 agrees at 7 bases. With 7 bases clipped from V and 6 bases from J, the junction kept 11 bases outside the gene matches. This CDR3 has 14 amino acids. Germline values: CDR1 MGHRA, CDR2 YSYEKL. CDR3 DNA sequence: TGCGCCAGCAACGCCGGGACAGACAACTCTGAAGCTTTCTTT. Translation gives CASNAGTDNSEAFF.

This clonotype was detected ten times or more. This chain links TRBV9 with TRBJ1-3; a weak D match, TRBD1 (6 bases). This CDR3 is 15 amino acids long. Germline assignment: CDR1 SGDLS and CDR2 YYNGEE. V lost 4 bases, J lost 4 bases, and 15 bases lay in between. The DNA for the CDR3 is TGTGCCAGCAGCCCCCGCGGGGGGCGCGGAAACACCATATATTTT. Translating gives CASSPRGGRGNTIYF.

This clonotype was seen ten or more times. J is TRBJ2-5 and V is TRBV9; unclear D gene. This CDR3 is 15 amino acids long. Germline V gene sequence: CDR1 SGDLS, CDR2 YYNGEE. Trimming stripped 3 bases from V and 5 bases from J, with 17 bases between. CDR3 protein: CASSAQLREHETQYF. In nucleotides, the CDR3 is TGTGCCAGCAGCGCCCAGCTGCGCGAACACGAGACCCAGTACTTC.

This clonotype is medium-sized within its sample. The gene calls are TRBV28 and TRBJ2-1, with D tentatively TRBD2 (7 bases). Trimming took 7 bases from V and 3 from J, leaving 16 bases between them. The germline V gene encodes CDR1 MDHEN and CDR2 SYDVKM. The length of the CDR3 is 15 residues. The CDR3 bases are TGTGCCAGCACCTCGGGGGGCGGGGTCTACAATGAGCAGTTCTTC. This codes for CASTSGGGVYNEQFF.

Within the sample, this clonotype is medium-sized. The chain joins TRBV12-3 or TRBV12-4 to TRBJ2-1; TRBD2 matches at 11 bases. V shed 3 bases, J shed 4 bases, and the junction held 2 bases outside the gene matches. The CDR3 sequence is 15 residues long. CDR3 nucleotide sequence: TGTGCCAGCAGTTTTTCTAGCGGGGGGTACAATGAGCAGTTCTTC. Translating gives CASSFSSGGYNEQFF.

Comment on this clonotype: This may stem from a read error, because a much larger clone lies one nucleotide away. The final CDR3 position lacks the conserved phenylalanine or tryptophan, pointing to a likely read error. The chain employs TRBV11-3 and TRBJ1-2; TRBD1 matches 7 bases. The CDR3 contains 14 residues. Germline V gives CDR1 SGHNT, CDR2 YENEEA. The trim removed 0 bases at V and 8 bases at J, leaving 6 bases unmatched. Here the CDR3 DNA reads TGTGCCAGCAGCTTAGATTACAGGGGTCACGGCTACACCTCC. Residues: CASSLDYRGHGYTS.

Details on this clonotype: A single base is all that separates this from a far larger clone, so a read error is likely. V gene TRBV7-2 combines with J gene TRBJ1-1; weak D call: TRBD1 (6 bases). With 9 bases removed from V and 0 bases from J, the gap between germline ends came to 17 bases. The CDR3 runs 15 residues. From germline, CDR1 is SGHTA and CDR2 FQGNSA. The CDR3 DNA reads TGTGCCAGAACCCGGTGGGGGACATTGAACACTGAAGCTTTCTTT. This translates into CARTRWGTLNTEAFF.

About this clonotype itself: A much larger clone sits a single nucleotide away, making a read error possible. The chain uses TRBV20-1 and TRBJ2-4; 8 bases line up with TRBD2. Per germline, CDR1 DFQATT and CDR2 SNEGSKA (reference sequence). Unmatched junction bases numbered 9, after V lost 1 base and J lost 7 bases. This CDR3 contains 15 residues. This chain's CDR3 is CSARVIAGRENIQYF. As DNA, the CDR3 is TGCAGTGCTAGAGTAATAGCGGGACGGGAGAACATTCAGTACTTC.

This clonotype was found many times. The V gene is TRBV20-1, the J gene TRBJ1-4, with unresolved D. The CDR3 has 15 residues. The V end lost 4 bases, the J end lost 4 bases, and 16 bases lay between the germline ends. Germline V lookup: CDR1 DFQATT, CDR2 SNEGSKA (reference sequence). The chain's CDR3 is CSAIKGPSLNEKLFF. The CDR3, as DNA: TGCAGTGCTATTAAGGGTCCCAGCCTTAATGAAAAACTGTTTTTT.